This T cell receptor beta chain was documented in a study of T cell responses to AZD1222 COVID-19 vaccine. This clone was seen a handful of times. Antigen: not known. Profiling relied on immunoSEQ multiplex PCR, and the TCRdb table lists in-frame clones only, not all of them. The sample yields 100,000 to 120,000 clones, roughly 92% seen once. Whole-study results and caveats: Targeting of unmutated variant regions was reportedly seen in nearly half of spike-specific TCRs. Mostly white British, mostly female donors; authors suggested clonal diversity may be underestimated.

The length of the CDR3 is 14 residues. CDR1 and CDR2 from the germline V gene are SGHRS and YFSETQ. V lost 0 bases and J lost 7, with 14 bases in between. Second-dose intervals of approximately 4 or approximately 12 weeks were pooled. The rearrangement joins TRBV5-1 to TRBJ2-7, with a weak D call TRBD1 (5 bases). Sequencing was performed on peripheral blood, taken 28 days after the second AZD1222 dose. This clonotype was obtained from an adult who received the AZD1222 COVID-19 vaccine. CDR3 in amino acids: CASSLDVAGREQYF. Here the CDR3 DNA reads TGCGCCAGCAGCTTGGATGTGGCAGGGCGTGAGCAGTACTTC.